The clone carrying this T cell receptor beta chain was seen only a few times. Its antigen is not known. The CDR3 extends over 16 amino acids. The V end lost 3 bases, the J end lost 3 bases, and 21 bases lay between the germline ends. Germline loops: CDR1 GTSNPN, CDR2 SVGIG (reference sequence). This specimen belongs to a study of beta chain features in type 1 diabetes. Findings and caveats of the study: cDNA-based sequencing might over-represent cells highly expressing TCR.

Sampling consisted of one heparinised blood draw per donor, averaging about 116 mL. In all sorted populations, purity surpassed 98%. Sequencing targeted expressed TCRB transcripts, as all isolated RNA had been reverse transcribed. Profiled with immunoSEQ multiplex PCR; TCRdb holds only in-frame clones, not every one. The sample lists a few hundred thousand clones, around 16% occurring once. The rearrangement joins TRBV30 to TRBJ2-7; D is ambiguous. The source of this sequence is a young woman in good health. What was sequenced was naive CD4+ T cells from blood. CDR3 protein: CAWSPRMTQWVYEQYF. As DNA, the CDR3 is TGTGCCTGGAGCCCTAGGATGACCCAATGGGTCTACGAGCAGTACTTC. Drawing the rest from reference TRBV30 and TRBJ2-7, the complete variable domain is SQTIHQWPATLVQPVGSPLSLECTVEGTSNPNLYWYRQAAGRGLQLLFYSVGIGQISSEVPQNLSASRPQDRQFILSSKKLLLSDSGFYLCAWSPRMTQWVYEQYFGPGTRLTVT.